This entry lists 8 T cell receptor beta chains sequenced from one sample in a study of T cells in Graves' hyperthyroidism and ophthalmopathy (dated by TCRdb to between 2019 and 2020). The receptor library was made with multiplex PCR. Sequencing took place on an Illumina HiSeq 2000. Amplification of TCR beta CDR3 regions was carried out from RNA transcripts. For the first round of RT-PCR on the TCR CDR3, the HTBI primer set was used together with the Qiagen OneStep RT-PCR kit. In TCRdb, the public reads were trimmed at Q25 with fastp and aligned with MiXCR, with productive beta chains retained. A single entry per CDR3 protein holds the most common genes and DNA from its merged rows. In all, the sample holds over 550,000 distinct CDR3 sequences, and 15% to 20% of those were seen once. Around 18% of the sample is taken by the ten largest. The material sequenced was blood. The receptors originated from a young woman with Graves' hyperthyroidism.

This rearrangement joins TRBV3-1 to TRBJ2-7, with D possibly matching TRBD2 (6 bases). The length of the CDR3 is 14 residues. Germline CDR1 LGHDT, CDR2 YNNKEL (reference sequence). V shed 4 bases and J shed 4 bases, with 14 bases lying between them. The CDR3 DNA follows: TGTGCCAGCAGCCCGGGAGTTAGCAGTTACGAGCAGTACTTC. The encoded protein is CASSPGVSSYEQYF.

This clonotype has more than one count but fewer than ten. CDR3 sequence (DNA): TGTGCCAGCAGCCCACAGCAGGCTGGGGCCAACGTCCTGACTTTC. Translated: CASSPQQAGANVLTF. The chain uses TRBV28 and TRBJ2-6; the D is unclear. Germline-derived CDR1 and CDR2 are MDHEN and SYDVKM. The V and J ends lost 6 bases and 2 bases respectively, with 11 bases between them. This CDR3 is 15 amino acids long.

This sequence joins TRBV18 and TRBJ1-3; unclear D gene. The germline V gene has CDR1 KGHSH and CDR2 LQKENI. V was clipped by 2 bases and J by 0 bases, with 11 bases between them. This CDR3 is 16 amino acids long. CDR3 in DNA: TGTGCCAGCTCACCATCGGCAGCCAGCTCTGGAAACACCATATATTTT. It encodes CASSPSAASSGNTIYF.

The CDR3 region is CASSQFESSYNSPLHF. The DNA for the CDR3 is TGTGCCAGCAGCCAATTCGAGAGCTCCTATAATTCACCCCTCCACTTT. The chain uses TRBV3-1 and TRBJ1-6; D is unresolved. The CDR3 is 16 amino acids. Germline values: CDR1 LGHDT, CDR2 YNNKEL (reference sequence). V dropped 2 bases and J dropped 0 bases, with 8 bases sitting between them. Complete variable domain (other parts from reference TRBV3-1 and TRBJ1-6): DTAVSQTPKYLVTQMGNDKSIKCEQNLGHDTMYWYKQDSKKFLKIMFSYNNKELIINETVPNRFSPKSPDKAHLNLHINSLELGDSAVYFCASSQFESSYNSPLHFGNGTRLTVT.

To note about this clonotype: The conserved phenylalanine or tryptophan is not found at the CDR3 terminus, so this likely reflects a read error. The J gene is TRBJ2-7, the V gene TRBV7-9; 11 bases agree with TRBD1. The CDR3 has 14 residues. The V and J ends lost 5 bases and 4 bases, in that order; junction bases with no gene match: 4. The germline V gene encodes CDR1 SEHNR and CDR2 FQNEAQ (reference sequence). As DNA, the CDR3 is TGTGCCAGCAGCACCGGGACAGGGGGATACGAGCAGTACCTC. Its protein product is CASSTGTGGYEQYL.

V gene TRBV20-1 combines with J gene TRBJ2-7, with TRBD2 matching over 8 bases. The germline CDR1 and CDR2 sequences are DFQATT and SNEGSKA (reference sequence). The CDR3 is made up of 12 amino acids. V was pared by 8 bases and J by 5 bases, with 8 bases of the junction left unmatched. The CDR3 here is CSPRGGRNEQYF. CDR3 DNA: TGCAGTCCTCGGGGGGGCCGCAACGAGCAGTACTTC.

This clonotype was observed a handful of times. This chain links TRBV4-1 with TRBJ2-1; a possible D gene is TRBD2 (6 bases). The germline V gene encodes CDR1 MGHRA and CDR2 YSYEKL. Deletions cut 4 bases from V and 6 bases from J, with 10 bases between. The CDR3 has 13 amino acids. DNA of the CDR3: TGCGCCAGCAGCCCTTGGAGGGCCAATGAGCAGTTCTTC. It is translated as CASSPWRANEQFF.

This clonotype turned up a few times. This chain uses TRBV28 with TRBJ1-2; tentative D call: TRBD1 (5 bases). The CDR3 spans 15 residues. In germline, CDR1 is MDHEN, CDR2 SYDVKM. The ends were cut back, 2 bases at V and 3 bases at J, with 13 bases in the middle. CDR3: CASSLGGIRHYGYTF. The CDR3 nucleotides are TGTGCCAGCAGTTTAGGGGGAATCAGACACTATGGCTACACCTTC.